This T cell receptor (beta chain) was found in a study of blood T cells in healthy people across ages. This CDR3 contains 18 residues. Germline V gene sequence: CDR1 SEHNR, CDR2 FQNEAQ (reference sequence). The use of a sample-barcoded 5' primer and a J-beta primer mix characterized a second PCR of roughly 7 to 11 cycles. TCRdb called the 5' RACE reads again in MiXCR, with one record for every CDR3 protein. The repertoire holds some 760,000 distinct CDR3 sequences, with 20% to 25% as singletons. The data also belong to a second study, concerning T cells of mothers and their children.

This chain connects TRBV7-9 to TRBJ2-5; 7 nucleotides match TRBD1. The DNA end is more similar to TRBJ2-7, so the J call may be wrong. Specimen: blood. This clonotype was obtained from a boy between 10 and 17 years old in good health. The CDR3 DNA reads TGTGCCAGCAGCTTAGACAGGGGACGGGCTCAGAGCTCCTACGAGCAGTACTTC. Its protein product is CASSLDRGRAQSSYEQYF.